One and the same sample provided the 20 T cell receptor beta chains below, sequenced in a study of resident and recirculating memory T cells in vitiligo. Generated by immunoSEQ multiplex PCR, the TCRdb table keeps only in-frame clones and is missing some. The sample contains tens of thousands of clones, 90% to 95% of which appear only once. Material: blood. Source of these receptors: a male donor with vitiligo.

This chain connects TRBV2 to TRBJ2-5, with 9 bases fitting TRBD2. This CDR3 contains 16 residues. V dropped 2 bases and J dropped 1; count of bases not matched to a gene: 5. Germline V gene lookup returns CDR1 SNHLY and CDR2 FYNNEI. CDR3 amino acids: CASSELLAGTQETQYF. The CDR3 region has the DNA TGTGCCAGCAGTGAACTTCTAGCGGGGACCCAAGAGACCCAGTACTTC.

This chain uses TRBV4-1 with TRBJ1-1; no reliable D call. V was pared by 0 bases and J by 5 bases, with 13 bases between. This CDR3 region has 15 residues. Germline values: CDR1 MGHRA, CDR2 YSYEKL. This CDR3 reads CASSQEGITGTEAFF. The CDR3 nucleotides are TGCGCCAGCAGCCAAGAAGGAATTACGGGGACTGAAGCTTTCTTT.

This clone was found once. The rearrangement uses TRBV4-3 and TRBJ1-4; D uncertain. CDR1 and CDR2 from the germline V gene are LGHNA and YSLEER. Trimming pared 3 bases from V and 0 bases from J, leaving 11 bases between. The CDR3 loop spans 16 amino acids. CDR3: CASSQRPGSTNEKLFF. The CDR3, as DNA: TGCGCCAGCAGCCAGAGGCCGGGATCAACTAATGAAAAACTGTTTTTT.

The rearrangement joins TRBV6-5 to TRBJ1-4; D is perhaps TRBD1 (6 bases). Between the trimmed V and J ends, which lost 5 bases and 7 bases, there was a span of 14 bases. Germline loops: CDR1 MNHEY, CDR2 SVGAGI. This CDR3 has 14 amino acids. The CDR3 reads CASSPTGRGEKLFF. The CDR3 coding sequence is TGTGCCAGCAGTCCAACAGGGAGGGGTGAAAAACTGTTTTTT.

The chain links TRBV11-2 to TRBJ2-5; 7 nucleotides align to TRBD1. The CDR3 loop spans 13 amino acids. From germline, CDR1 is SGHAT and CDR2 FQNNGV. V dropped 4 bases and J dropped 3; count of bases not matched to a gene: 2. The CDR3 DNA follows: TGTGCCAGCAGCTCGCAGGGGGAAGAGACCCAGTACTTC. Its translation: CASSSQGEETQYF. Together with reference TRBV11-2 and TRBJ2-5, the CDR3 gives the full variable domain: EAGVAQSPRYKIIEKRQSVAFWCNPISGHATLYWYQQILGQGPKLLIQFQNNGVVDDSQLPKDRFSAERLKGVDSTLKIQPAKLEDSAVYLCASSSQGEETQYFGPGTRLLVL.

The chain is built from TRBV6-6 and TRBJ1-5; 7 bases align to TRBD1. The CDR3 is made up of 15 amino acids. J gave up 3 bases and V 2 bases, and 4 bases lay outside the gene matches. Germline V gives CDR1 MNHNY, CDR2 SVGAGI (reference sequence). This CDR3 is CASSYRQGYNQPQHF. The CDR3 DNA reads as TGTGCCAGCAGTTACCGACAGGGTTACAATCAGCCCCAGCATTTT.

The V call is TRBV4-2, the J call TRBJ2-7, with 7 bases lining up with TRBD2. With 1 base clipped from V and 3 bases from J, the junction kept 3 bases outside the gene matches. The germline V gene has CDR1 LGHNA and CDR2 YNFKEQ. There are 14 residues in the CDR3. The CDR3 sequence: CASSQGGEGYEQYF. In nucleotides, the CDR3 is TGTGCCAGCAGCCAAGGAGGGGAGGGCTACGAGCAGTACTTC.

The chain combines TRBV5-1 with TRBJ2-1, with D maybe TRBD1 (6 bases). Germline CDR1 is SGHRS and CDR2 is YFSETQ. CDR3 length: 17 residues. The ends were cut back, 0 bases at V and 1 base at J, with 14 bases in the middle. The CDR3 sequence: CASSLGAPRGSYNEQFF. The CDR3, as DNA: TGCGCCAGCAGCTTGGGTGCCCCCAGGGGTTCCTACAATGAGCAGTTCTTC. Full variable domain (outside the CDR3, taken from reference TRBV5-1 and TRBJ2-1): KAGVTQTPRYLIKTRGQQVTLSCSPISGHRSVSWYQQTPGQGLQFLFEYFSETQRNKGNFPGRFSGRQFSNSRSEMNVSTLELGDSALYLCASSLGAPRGSYNEQFFGPGTRLTVL.

This chain connects TRBV6-1 to TRBJ2-7; TRBD1 matches 9 bases. The germline V gene has CDR1 MNHNS and CDR2 SASEGT. V lost 7 bases to trimming and J lost 0 bases; unmatched junction nucleotides: 4. The CDR3 is 14 amino acids. For the CDR3, the DNA is TGTGCCAGCACCGGACAGGGGCACTCCTACGAGCAGTACTTC. As protein: CASTGQGHSYEQYF.

CDR3 residues: CASSLFAGSETQYF. In nucleotides, the CDR3 is TGTGCCAGCAGCTTGTTCGCGGGTTCAGAGACCCAGTACTTC. The chain couples TRBV5-4 to TRBJ2-5, with a tentative D call TRBD2 (5 bases). The CDR3 extends over 14 amino acids. The germline gives CDR1 SGHNT, CDR2 YYREEE (reference sequence). V lost 1 base to trimming and J lost 4 bases, with 11 bases between them.

The chain combines TRBV5-6 with TRBJ2-1; 8 positions match TRBD1. Germline lookup yields CDR1 SGHDT and CDR2 YYEEEE. Trimming cost V 5 bases and J 4 bases; bases outside gene matches: 8. This CDR3 spans 15 amino acids. In DNA, the CDR3 is TGTGCCAGCAGTTACCGGGACAGGATTTACAATGAGCAGTTCTTC. Its translation: CASSYRDRIYNEQFF.

This clone appeared a single time. The V and J genes are TRBV7-9 and TRBJ2-5; TRBD1 aligns across 8 bases. The CDR3 consists of 15 residues. V was pared by 1 base and J by 1 base, with 2 bases of the junction left unmatched. In germline, CDR1 is SEHNR, CDR2 FQNEAQ (reference sequence). CDR3 DNA sequence: TGTGCCAGCAGCTTAGGGGGGACAGGCCAAGAGACCCAGTACTTC. Translation: CASSLGGTGQETQYF.

The rearrangement uses TRBV6-7 and TRBJ2-3; possibly TRBD1 for D (6 bases). Being an ORF, TRBV6-7 has a function that is uncertain. Trimming removed 7 bases from V and 0 bases from J, with 14 bases in between. The length of the CDR3 is 15 residues. The CDR3 loop reads CASTTQGSSTDTQYF. The CDR3 nucleotides are TGTGCCAGCACCACCCAGGGGTCCAGCACAGATACGCAGTATTTT.

This clone has a single count. The V gene is TRBV10-3, the J gene TRBJ2-7; 11 bases fit TRBD1. The CDR3 length is 13 residues. In germline, CDR1 is ENHRY, CDR2 SYGVKD. With 7 bases clipped from V and 6 bases from J, the junction kept 5 bases outside the gene matches. Written as DNA, the CDR3 is TGTGCCATCACCCCCGGGACAGGGGGCGAGCAGTACTTC. This translates into CAITPGTGGEQYF.

As concerns this clone: An end of the junction does not agree with germline; a read error may underlie this. This chain links TRBV10-3 with TRBJ1-6; a weak D match, TRBD1 (5 bases). Germline lookup yields CDR1 ENHRY and CDR2 SYGVKD. The CDR3 is made up of 15 amino acids. The CDR3 DNA follows: TGTGCCAGCAGTTACTCGTCGCAGGGCCATTCACCCCTCCACTTT. Residues: CASSYSSQGHSPLHF.

This chain joins TRBV7-9 and TRBJ2-3; 9 bases match TRBD2. The CDR3 covers 18 residues. J lost 1 base, V lost 6 bases, and 14 bases had no gene match. Germline values: CDR1 SEHNR, CDR2 FQNEAQ (reference sequence). The CDR3 nucleotides read TGTGCCAGCAGACCGGGACTAGCCTCCTCCCGGGGCACAGATACGCAGTATTTT. This translates into CASRPGLASSRGTDTQYF.

This clone appeared a single time. This chain joins TRBV6-6 and TRBJ2-3; 12 bases are shared with TRBD2. Per germline, CDR1 MNHNY and CDR2 SVGAGI (reference sequence). This CDR3 is built from 15 residues. J was trimmed by 4 bases and V by 4 bases; bases with no gene match: 3. CDR3 nucleotide sequence: TGTGCCAGCAGTTCCCCTAGCGGGGGGGCAGATACGCAGTATTTT. Residues: CASSSPSGGADTQYF.

This chain joins TRBV7-6 and TRBJ2-2, with 7 nucleotides matching TRBD1. CDR1 is SGHVS, CDR2 FNYEAQ, per germline. The CDR3 is made up of 15 amino acids. V lost 4 bases, J lost 6 bases, and 8 bases stayed unmatched. The CDR3 spells CASSSTKDRPGELFF. DNA for the CDR3: TGTGCCAGCAGCTCCACTAAGGACAGGCCCGGGGAGCTGTTTTTT.

The chain joins TRBV7-9 to TRBJ2-2; possibly TRBD1 for D (5 bases). The germline gives CDR1 SEHNR, CDR2 FQNEAQ (reference sequence). Between the trimmed V and J ends, which lost 2 bases and 8 bases, there was a span of 6 bases. The CDR3 sequence is 12 residues long. CDR3 residues: CASSLRGGELFF. The CDR3 nucleotides are TGTGCCAGCAGCTTAAGGGGAGGGGAGCTGTTTTTT.

CDR3 protein: CASRGLAGLYEQYF. The CDR3 DNA reads TGTGCCAGCAGGGGACTAGCGGGCCTCTACGAGCAGTACTTC. The chain combines TRBV27 with TRBJ2-7, with 12 bases identical to TRBD2. CDR1 is MNHEY and CDR2 is SMNVEV in the germline V gene (reference sequence). This CDR3 has 14 residues. Trimming removed 6 bases from V and 3 bases from J; junction bases left unmatched: 3.